Included here is one TCR beta chain sequence, with context. Per the authors' pipeline: Scientists estimated how many nucleated cells there were by amplifying reference gene primers. Using immunoSEQ multiplex PCR, the repertoire was profiled, and TCRdb retains in-frame clones only, with some absent. V and J calls and clone size are as listed in that table; D and trimming were resolved from the DNA. The sample lists about 160,000 clones; 87% were seen once. The data originate from a study of blood T cell repertoires in COVID-19. Whole-study context: The United States, Italy and Spain supplied acute and convalescent COVID-19 samples. In each case, the material was cDNA or gDNA derived from T cells, B-cell-depleted T cells, or PBMCs.

V dropped 3 bases and J dropped 6; count of bases not matched to a gene: 2. Germline V gene data show CDR1 as KGHDR and CDR2 as SFDVKD. The CDR3 covers 15 residues. Material for sequencing was peripheral blood. This clonotype was sampled from a woman in her sixties or seventies with active or convalescent COVID-19. The chain couples TRBV24-1 to TRBJ2-2; 11 positions agree with TRBD1. This chain's CDR3 is CATSDPGQGAGELFF. The CDR3 nucleotides read TGTGCCACCAGTGATCCGGGACAGGGGGCCGGGGAGCTGTTTTTT.